This T cell receptor (beta chain) was recorded in a study of blood T cell repertoires in COVID-19. As for the study in general: Collection of acute and convalescent COVID-19 samples took place in the United States, Italy and Spain. Nucleic acid was either cDNA or gDNA, and it came from T cells, B-cell-depleted T cells, or PBMCs.

Deletions cut 1 base from V and 9 bases from J, with 16 bases between. The germline V gene has CDR1 LGHNA and CDR2 YNFKEQ. The CDR3 totals 15 residues. Original analysis: Estimates of nucleated cell counts were drawn from the amplification of reference gene primers. The assay was immunoSEQ multiplex PCR, and TCRdb's table has in-frame clones only and misses some. V and J calls and clone size are copied from that table; D and trimming were computed from the DNA. Of roughly 66,000 clones listed, 82% are singletons. This sequence originates from a man aged 60 to 69 with acute or convalescent COVID-19. The sequenced sample consisted of peripheral blood. V usage is TRBV4-2 and J usage is TRBJ2-1; D is possibly TRBD1 (5 bases). CDR3 sequence reads: CASSQGRALFSEQFF. The CDR3 coding sequence is TGTGCCAGCAGCCAAGGCAGGGCCCTTTTTAGTGAGCAGTTCTTC.